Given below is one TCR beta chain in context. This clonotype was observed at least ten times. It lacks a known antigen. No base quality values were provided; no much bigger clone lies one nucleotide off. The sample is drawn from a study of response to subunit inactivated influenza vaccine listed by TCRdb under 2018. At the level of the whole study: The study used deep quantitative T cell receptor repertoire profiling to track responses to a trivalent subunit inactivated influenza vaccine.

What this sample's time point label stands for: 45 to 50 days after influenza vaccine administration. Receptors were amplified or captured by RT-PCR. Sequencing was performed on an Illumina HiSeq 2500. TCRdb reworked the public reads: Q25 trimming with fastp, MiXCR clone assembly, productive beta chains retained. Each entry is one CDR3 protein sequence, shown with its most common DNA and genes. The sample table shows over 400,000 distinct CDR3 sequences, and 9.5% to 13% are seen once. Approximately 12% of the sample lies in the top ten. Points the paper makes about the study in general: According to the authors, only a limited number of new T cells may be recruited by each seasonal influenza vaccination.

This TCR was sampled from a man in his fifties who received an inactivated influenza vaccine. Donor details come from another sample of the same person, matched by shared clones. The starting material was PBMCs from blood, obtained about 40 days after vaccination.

Here the CDR3 is given as CSARWLAGGETQYF. The nucleotides read TGCAGTGCTAGATGGCTAGCGGGGGGAGAGACCCAGTACTTC. The rearrangement joined TRBV20-1 to TRBJ2-5, and TRBD2 aligns with 11 junction nucleotides. The CDR3 spans 14 residues, from the cysteine through the phenylalanine. Here the CDR3 DNA is all that survives: 42 bases in frame from base 1. Clipping removes 2 bases from V and 4 bases from J, with 3 as the unmatched junction base count. In the germline V gene (reference sequence), CDR1 corresponds to DFQATT and CDR2 to SNEGSKA.